The T cell receptor (beta chain) under discussion was sequenced for a study of vaccination and CD4 T cells after COVID-19. Overall study: Six males and four females constituted the convalescent cohort, two of whom were Hispanic.

Concerning this clonotype: Antigen: not known.

Cultured CD4+ T-cell DNA underwent Oncomine TCR Beta short-read sequencing. The source of extracted genomic DNA was cultured CD4+ T cells. From the PCR reads, TCRdb called clonotypes with MiXCR, one entry per CDR3 protein. The sample lists 20,000 to 25,000 distinct CDR3 sequences; roughly 40% were seen once. The CDR3 extends over 14 amino acids. Germline trimming cut 2 bases from V and 3 bases from J; bases unmatched to any gene: 4. Per germline, CDR1 SGHRS and CDR2 YFSETQ. The treatment here: roughly ten-day PBMC culture with coronavirus spike peptide pools or control peptides (ViraFEST assay). The chain carries TRBV5-1 and TRBJ1-1; 7 nucleotides line up with TRBD1. This sequence originates from a human donor who received a COVID-19 vaccine. Sequencing used CD4+ T cells from blood, cultured in vitro, obtained before SARS-CoV-2 vaccination. The chain's CDR3 is CASSLITGDTEAFF. CDR3 bases: TGCGCCAGCAGCTTAATCACAGGGGACACTGAAGCTTTCTTT.